A single sample gave rise to the 21 T cell receptor beta chains below, sequenced in a study of T-cell reconstitution after alpha-beta-depleted transplantation in children. The library targeted TCRbeta and was prepared with unique molecular identifiers. TCRdb ran MiXCR on the PCR reads and lists one entry per CDR3 protein. The sample comprises about a million distinct CDR3 sequences, around 30% of which are singletons, and more than 25% rests with the top ten. The material sequenced was PBMCs, mostly from graft donor cells, taken 360 days after TCRalphabeta/CD19-depleted stem cell transplant. These receptors all stem from a boy under two years old who had a stem cell transplant for SCID, so the T cells may come from the graft donor.

This clonotype was picked up a small number of times. The chain joins TRBV7-9 to TRBJ2-3; D uncertain. The CDR3 loop spans 13 amino acids. CDR1 SEHNR and CDR2 FQNEAQ come from the germline V gene (reference sequence). The germline V and J ends were trimmed by 5 bases and 6 bases, with 12 bases remaining between them. The CDR3 region has the DNA TGTGCCAGCAGCGTCCGGCTGGTTGATACGCAGTATTTT. Its translation: CASSVRLVDTQYF.

The V and J genes are TRBV4-2 and TRBJ1-2, with D perhaps matching TRBD1 (5 bases). With 0 bases removed from V and 8 bases from J, the gap between germline ends came to 16 bases. The CDR3 is made up of 15 amino acids. Germline V gives CDR1 LGHNA, CDR2 YNFKEQ. CDR3 DNA sequence: TGTGCCAGCAGCCAAGATGGGGGGTCCTTCTACGGCTACACCTTC. It specifies CASSQDGGSFYGYTF.

The rearrangement uses TRBV29-1 and TRBJ1-1; no reliable D call. The germline V gene has CDR1 SQVTM and CDR2 ANQGSEA. V gave up 6 bases and J gave up 5 bases, with 10 bases separating them. The CDR3 consists of 11 residues. The CDR3 region is CSVLPGTEAFF. CDR3 in DNA: TGCAGCGTCCTTCCGGGGACTGAAGCTTTCTTT.

The chain couples TRBV4-2 to TRBJ2-3, with D tentatively TRBD2 (6 bases). The V gene's germline CDR1 is LGHNA and CDR2 YNFKEQ. Deletions cut 2 bases from V and 1 base from J, with 16 bases between. This CDR3 comprises 17 residues. CDR3 protein: CASSQPKGWGGTDTQYF. The DNA for the CDR3 is TGTGCCAGCAGCCAACCTAAAGGTTGGGGGGGCACAGATACGCAGTATTTT.

The V call is TRBV4-1, the J call TRBJ2-1, with TRBD2 matching over 9 bases. Per germline, CDR1 MGHRA and CDR2 YSYEKL. This CDR3 region has 17 residues. With V trimmed by 3 bases and J by 1 base, 7 bases remained unmatched. CDR3 sequence: CASSQIIAGVSYNEQFF. The DNA of the CDR3 is TGCGCCAGCAGCCAGATCATAGCGGGGGTTTCCTACAATGAGCAGTTCTTC.

The chain couples TRBV4-3 to TRBJ1-2, with 7 positions matching TRBD1. J lost 7 bases, V lost 0 bases, and 14 bases had no gene match. The CDR3 length is 17 residues. CDR1 LGHNA and CDR2 YSLEER come from the germline V gene. Here the CDR3 DNA reads TGCGCCAGCAGCCAAGATTCTACCTCGGGGACAGCCGGTGGCTACACCTTC. Translation gives CASSQDSTSGTAGGYTF.

This clonotype has more than one count but fewer than ten. This chain uses TRBV18 with TRBJ2-3; maybe TRBD2 (5 bases). Trimming removed 0 bases from V and 3 bases from J, with 10 bases in between. Germline V gene sequence: CDR1 KGHSH, CDR2 LQKENI. The CDR3 extends over 15 amino acids. CDR3 residues: CASSPPLAWTDTQYF. CDR3 bases: TGTGCCAGCTCACCACCCCTAGCCTGGACAGATACGCAGTATTTT.

The chain recombines TRBV29-1 with TRBJ2-1; maybe TRBD2 (6 bases). Germline V lookup: CDR1 SQVTM, CDR2 ANQGSEA. The CDR3 totals 13 residues. Between the trimmed V and J ends, which lost 4 bases and 9 bases, there was a span of 16 bases. Here the CDR3 DNA reads TGCAGCGTTGGACTAGATCTCAGCGGTGAGCAGTTCTTC. The encoded protein is CSVGLDLSGEQFF.

This clonotype showed up just a few times. V and J are TRBV29-1 and TRBJ2-3, with 8 positions matching TRBD1. J was trimmed by 3 bases and V by 0 bases; bases with no gene match: 8. The CDR3 runs to 16 residues. Germline V gene sequence: CDR1 SQVTM, CDR2 ANQGSEA. The CDR3 nucleotides are TGCAGCGTTGAAGATCGGAGGACAGGGTCGACAGATACGCAGTATTTT. This sequence encodes CSVEDRRTGSTDTQYF.

The genes are TRBV5-1 and TRBJ2-1, with a possible D match to TRBD1 (6 bases). In germline, CDR1 is SGHRS, CDR2 YFSETQ. V lost 3 bases and J 2 bases, leaving 15 bases between the germline ends. This CDR3 spans 16 amino acids. CDR3 nucleotides: TGCGCCAGCAGCTGGGGCCCCACAGGGCCCTACAATGAGCAGTTCTTC. Encoded protein: CASSWGPTGPYNEQFF.

The table lists this clonotype with a few counts. The chain has TRBV6-1 and TRBJ1-1; TRBD1 matches 10 bases. The V segment lost 7 bases and the J segment 9 bases; nucleotides outside the gene matches: 11. Germline V gene lookup returns CDR1 MNHNS and CDR2 SASEGT. The CDR3 runs to 14 residues. This CDR3 reads CASTTWTGGPKAFF. The CDR3 nucleotides are TGTGCCAGCACTACGTGGACAGGGGGTCCTAAAGCTTTCTTT.

This clonotype was seen only a few times. V usage is TRBV10-3 and J usage is TRBJ2-5, with D tentatively TRBD1 (5 bases). The CDR3 loop spans 16 amino acids. CDR1 is ENHRY and CDR2 is SYGVKD in the germline V gene. V gave up 0 bases and J gave up 5 bases, with 16 bases separating them. DNA of the CDR3: TGTGCCATCAGTGAGTCTTATCTCAGGGCCGGGGAGACCCAGTACTTC. It encodes CAISESYLRAGETQYF.

V gene TRBV3-1 combines with J gene TRBJ2-7; 10 positions agree with TRBD1. The CDR3 has 15 amino acids. Germline CDR1 and CDR2: LGHDT and YNNKEL (reference sequence). J lost 5 bases, V lost 4 bases, and 8 bases had no gene match. CDR3 residues: CASSRTRDRGDEQYF. CDR3 DNA: TGTGCCAGCAGCCGCACCCGGGACAGGGGAGACGAGCAGTACTTC.

The chain carries TRBV2 and TRBJ2-7; no reliable D call. V lost 7 bases, J lost 5 bases, and 9 bases lay in between. The CDR3 has 11 amino acids. The germline gives CDR1 SNHLY, CDR2 FYNNEI. The CDR3 DNA reads as TGTGCCAGCAAACGACGGAACGAGCAGTACTTC. This gives the protein CASKRRNEQYF.

The chain uses TRBV4-2 and TRBJ2-7; 8 bases match TRBD1. Per germline, CDR1 LGHNA and CDR2 YNFKEQ. Germline trimming cut 0 bases from V and 3 bases from J; bases unmatched to any gene: 4. The CDR3 has 15 amino acids. CDR3 sequence reads: CASSQEGTGGYEQYF. The CDR3 DNA reads TGTGCCAGCAGCCAAGAAGGGACAGGAGGCTACGAGCAGTACTTC.

This clonotype was observed a single time. The rearrangement uses TRBV4-3 and TRBJ2-1; TRBD2 agrees at 10 bases. Germline V lookup: CDR1 LGHNA, CDR2 YSLEER. With 4 bases clipped from V and 6 bases from J, the junction kept 3 bases outside the gene matches. The CDR3 spans 14 residues. This chain's CDR3 is CASSRAGGLNEQFF. CDR3 DNA: TGCGCCAGCAGCCGAGCGGGGGGGCTCAATGAGCAGTTCTTC.

The sample holds a few counts of this clonotype. This sequence joins TRBV28 and TRBJ2-5, with D tentatively TRBD2 (6 bases). Looked up from germline, CDR1 is MDHEN and CDR2 is SYDVKM. The ends were cut back, 7 bases at V and 4 bases at J, with 16 bases in the middle. This CDR3 spans 14 amino acids. CDR3 bases: TGTGCCAGCAACATGCGGGGCAGGAGAGAGACCCAGTACTTC. This codes for CASNMRGRRETQYF.

There are a few counts of this clonotype. V usage is TRBV29-1 and J usage is TRBJ1-5, with 7 positions matching TRBD1. The germline gives CDR1 SQVTM, CDR2 ANQGSEA. This CDR3 is built from 14 residues. J was trimmed by 3 bases and V by 4 bases; bases with no gene match: 6. CDR3 nucleotide sequence: TGCAGCGTTGCCGGGGACAGCGTCAATCAGCCCCAGCATTTT. Translation gives CSVAGDSVNQPQHF.

This chain uses TRBV12-3 or TRBV12-4 with TRBJ1-2; D is ambiguous. This CDR3 contains 12 residues. V was trimmed by 6 bases and J by 6 bases, leaving 11 bases between them. This chain's CDR3 is CASSPSAHGYTF. For the CDR3, the DNA is TGTGCCAGCAGCCCCAGTGCTCATGGCTACACCTTC.

V gene TRBV3-1 combines with J gene TRBJ1-2; D possibly corresponds to TRBD1 (5 bases). Germline V gene lookup returns CDR1 LGHDT and CDR2 YNNKEL (reference sequence). The CDR3 totals 14 residues. V was clipped by 3 bases and J by 8 bases, with 16 bases between them. CDR3 residues: CASSQSPGPGGYTF. CDR3 DNA: TGTGCCAGCAGCCAGTCCCCAGGGCCTGGGGGCTACACCTTC.

This chain joins TRBV19 and TRBJ1-4; the D is unclear. V was trimmed by 3 bases and J by 7 bases, leaving 9 bases between them. Germline V CDR1 and CDR2: LNHDA, SQIVND (reference sequence). CDR3 size: 13 residues. The CDR3 DNA is TGTGCCAGTAGTATCCCATGGGGTGAAAAACTGTTTTTT. This gives the protein CASSIPWGEKLFF.